Listed below are T cell receptor beta chains from one sample, sequenced in a study of blood T cell repertoires in COVID-19. Profiling relied on immunoSEQ multiplex PCR, and the TCRdb table lists in-frame clones only, not all of them. The repertoire holds approximately 240,000 clones, with approximately 86% as singletons. The source material was peripheral blood. Receptors originate from a woman aged 80 or over with active or convalescent COVID-19. Each CDR3 is given with its conserved first and last residue. The D gene is left open where the match is weak. Clone size is shown for a subset of rows, as once, few, many or a class of expanded clone.

j_call v_call clone_size d_call cdr3_aa cdr3_nt
TRBJ1-1 TRBV20-1 - - CSASWGHHNTEAFF TGCAGTGCTAGTTGGGGACACCATAACACTGAAGCTTTCTTT
TRBJ2-1 TRBV7-2 - - CASSLEAGALGEQFF TGTGCCAGCAGCTTAGAGGCAGGGGCCCTCGGTGAGCAGTTCTTC
TRBJ2-3 TRBV30 - TRBD2 CAWSVSGGYTDTQYF TGTGCCTGGAGTGTTAGCGGGGGGTACACAGATACGCAGTATTTT
TRBJ2-7 TRBV5-1 once - CASSLGGLREQYF TGCGCCAGCAGCTTGGGCGGACTACGAGAGCAGTACTTC
TRBJ1-5 TRBV2 - - CASSPDSRDQPQHF TGTGCCAGCAGCCCAGACAGTCGCGATCAGCCCCAGCATTTT
TRBJ1-1 TRBV6-1 few - CASSEASENTEAFF TGTGCCAGCAGTGAAGCGTCAGAGAACACTGAAGCTTTCTTT
TRBJ1-1 TRBV2 - - CASRPGRGVGLTEAFF TGTGCCAGCAGGCCCGGACGGGGTGTAGGTTTAACTGAAGCTTTCTTT
TRBJ2-7 TRBV5-1 - TRBD1 CASSGQGSPPYEQYF TGCGCCAGCAGCGGACAGGGGAGTCCCCCCTACGAGCAGTACTTC
TRBJ1-2 TRBV5-1 - - CASSLDPGVLNYGYTF TGCGCCAGCAGCTTGGATCCCGGGGTCCTGAACTATGGCTACACCTTC
TRBJ2-2 TRBV4-2 - - CASSQEGTINTGELFF TGTGCCAGCAGCCAAGAGGGGACAATAAACACCGGGGAGCTGTTTTTT
TRBJ1-4 TRBV5-1 - - CASSMTVEREKLFF TGCGCCAGCAGCATGACAGTGGAACGGGAAAAACTGTTTTTT
TRBJ2-7 TRBV7-9 - TRBD1 CASCQGDRAYEQYF TGTGCCAGCTGTCAGGGGGACAGAGCCTACGAGCAGTACTTC
TRBJ1-3 TRBV28 - - CASSPGDFSGNTIYF TGTGCCAGCAGTCCAGGGGATTTCTCTGGAAACACCATATATTTT
TRBJ2-1 TRBV20-1 - TRBD1 CSASRDSQFF TGCAGTGCTAGCCGGGACAGCCAGTTCTTC
TRBJ2-3 TRBV24-1 - - CATSDFQAWGHTDTQYF TGTGCCACCAGTGATTTTCAAGCTTGGGGGCACACAGATACGCAGTATTTT
TRBJ1-6 TRBV2 - - CASTPQGSRNSPLHF TGTGCCAGCACCCCTCAGGGGAGTCGGAATTCACCCCTCCACTTT
TRBJ2-3 TRBV7-2 - - CASSLERRATDTQYF TGTGCCAGCAGCTTAGAACGGAGAGCTACAGATACGCAGTATTTT
TRBJ2-1 TRBV7-8 - TRBD2 CASSRSSGGADEQFF TGTGCCAGCAGCCGATCTAGCGGGGGGGCCGATGAGCAGTTCTTC
TRBJ1-1 TRBV6-1 few TRBD1 CASSDHTGGTEAFF TGTGCCAGCAGTGACCACACAGGGGGCACTGAAGCTTTCTTT
TRBJ1-1 TRBV2 - TRBD1 CASSEYFGQGGMNTEAFF TGTGCCAGCAGTGAATATTTTGGACAGGGGGGCATGAACACTGAAGCTTTCTTT
TRBJ1-2 TRBV16 - TRBD1 CASSPLPGQGDGYTF TGTGCCAGCAGCCCTTTGCCGGGACAGGGGGATGGCTACACCTTC
TRBJ1-1 TRBV5-1 - - CASRDGRVGALFHF TGCGCCAGCAGGGATGGCAGGGTAGGAGCCCTTTTCCACTTT
TRBJ1-4 TRBV19 - - CASSIAGVGEKLFF TGTGCCAGTAGTATTGCAGGGGTTGGTGAAAAACTGTTTTTT
TRBJ2-1 TRBV5-8 - - CASSQLASGLGEQFF TGTGCCAGCAGCCAACTAGCTTCGGGGTTGGGTGAGCAGTTCTTC
TRBJ1-5 TRBV2 - - CASSVRDWGNQPQHF TGTGCCAGCAGTGTTCGGGATTGGGGCAATCAGCCCCAGCATTTT
TRBJ1-2 TRBV28 - - CASSFGIFLSRGGNYGYTF TGTGCCAGCAGTTTCGGCATTTTCTTATCCCGGGGGGGGAACTATGGCTACACCTTC
TRBJ2-3 TRBV11-2 once TRBD2 CASSLVGGYFTDTQYF TGTGCCAGCAGTTTAGTCGGGGGGTACTTCACAGATACGCAGTATTTT
TRBJ1-2 TRBV6-5 many TRBD1 CASSLLRGRDYGYTF TGTGCCAGCAGCCTCCTCAGGGGGCGGGACTATGGCTACACCTTC
TRBJ2-7 TRBV30 once - CAWRPPGPGYEQYF TGTGCCTGGAGGCCCCCCGGTCCTGGCTACGAGCAGTACTTC
TRBJ1-1 TRBV5-1 - - CASSLSSRDTEAFF TGCGCCAGCAGCTTATCTTCCAGGGACACTGAAGCTTTCTTT
TRBJ2-7 TRBV2 - TRBD2 CATGVRGGSYEQYF TGTGCCACCGGGGTCCGCGGGGGCTCCTACGAGCAGTACTTC
TRBJ2-7 TRBV7-8 - TRBD1 CASSLRDRPYEQYF TGTGCCAGCAGCTTAAGGGACAGGCCCTACGAGCAGTACTTC
TRBJ2-3 TRBV7-9 - TRBD1 CASSSSSGTGYADTQYF TGTGCCAGCAGCTCCTCTTCCGGGACAGGGTATGCAGATACGCAGTATTTT
TRBJ2-3 TRBV28 - TRBD2 CASLAGVGADTQYF TGTGCCAGCCTAGCGGGAGTGGGGGCAGATACGCAGTATTTT
TRBJ1-3 TRBV5-4 - - CASSLGTHSGNTIYF TGTGCCAGCAGCTTGGGAACACACTCTGGAAACACCATATATTTT
TRBJ1-2 TRBV5-1 - - CASNLEGGNYGYTF TGCGCCAGCAACCTTGAGGGGGGGAACTATGGCTACACCTTC
TRBJ2-4 TRBV19 - TRBD1 CASSGQGLAKNIQYF TGTGCCAGTAGTGGACAGGGTCTAGCCAAAAACATTCAGTACTTC
TRBJ2-7 TRBV5-1 - TRBD1 CASSLSGTGGEQYF TGCGCTAGCAGCTTATCCGGGACAGGGGGCGAGCAGTACTTC
TRBJ1-3 TRBV19 - TRBD1 CASSIPGQGSGNTIYF TGTGCCAGTAGTATACCGGGACAGGGATCCGGAAACACCATATATTTT
TRBJ1-1 TRBV7-9 - - CASRLRGALSTEAFF TGTGCCAGCCGACTCCGGGGGGCACTTAGCACTGAAGCTTTCTTT
TRBJ1-3 TRBV2 - - CASGGHSFSGNTIYF TGTGCCAGCGGGGGACATTCCTTCTCTGGAAACACCATATATTTT
TRBJ1-5 TRBV7-9 few - CASSLGAGNQPQHF TGTGCCAGCAGCTTAGGAGCAGGTAATCAGCCCCAGCATTTT
TRBJ1-4 TRBV3-1/TRBV3-2 - TRBD1 CASSQSDRVQEKLFF TGTGCCAGCAGCCAAAGTGACAGGGTGCAAGAAAAACTGTTTTTT
TRBJ2-7 TRBV29-1 - - CSVTKQGPNEQYF TGCAGCGTGACTAAACAGGGACCTAACGAGCAGTACTTC
TRBJ1-1 TRBV19 - TRBD1 CASSINTGGNTEAFF TGTGCCAGTAGTATAAACACAGGGGGGAACACTGAAGCTTTCTTT
TRBJ2-1 TRBV2 - - CATVAPKGQSNEQFF TGTGCCACCGTAGCCCCGAAAGGACAGAGCAATGAGCAGTTCTTC
TRBJ1-1 TRBV29-1 - TRBD1 CSVTRTGDAEAFF TGCAGCGTTACAAGGACAGGGGACGCTGAAGCTTTCTTT
TRBJ2-7 TRBV28 - TRBD2 CASSPSGRADYEQYF TGTGCCAGCAGTCCCAGCGGGAGGGCCGACTACGAGCAGTACTTC
TRBJ2-5 TRBV25-1 - - CASSESAGRETQYF TGTGCCAGCAGTGAATCGGCAGGGAGGGAGACCCAGTACTTC
TRBJ1-6 TRBV28 - - CASSFRGAGVIVSSPLHF TGTGCCAGCAGTTTCCGAGGGGCAGGGGTAATTGTTTCTTCACCCCTCCACTTT